The rows below give T cell receptor beta chains drawn from one sample of a study of identical twins. TCRdb itself ran the 5' RACE reads through MiXCR, one entry per CDR3 protein. This sample carries approximately 680,000 distinct CDR3 sequences, around 7.4% of them seen once, and the ten largest clones take around 1.6%. The same sample was also used in a study of yellow fever vaccine responses in identical twins.

The material sequenced was PBMCs. The receptors were sampled from a woman under 30 in good health. Both conserved end residues are part of each CDR3. The D gene is left open where the match is weak. Clone size appears in some rows only: once, few, many, or a class for an expanded clone.

D,length,V,J,size,DNA,CDR3
TRBD1,14,TRBV7-9,TRBJ1-1,many,TGTGCCAGCAGCACCAAACAGGGGACCACTGAAGCTTTCTTT,CASSTKQGTTEAFF
NA,15,TRBV5-1,TRBJ2-2,NA,TGCGCCAGCAGCTTGGAATGGAGGAACACCGGGGAGCTGTTTTTT,CASSLEWRNTGELFF
TRBD2,15,TRBV12-3/TRBV12-4,TRBJ2-5,NA,TGTGCCAGCAGCCTGACTAGCGGGGGGCGAGAGACCCAGTACTTC,CASSLTSGGRETQYF
NA,13,TRBV10-3,TRBJ1-2,few,TGTGCCATCAGTGAACAGACGGGGTATGGCTACACCTTC,CAISEQTGYGYTF
TRBD1,14,TRBV5-1,TRBJ2-1,NA,TGCGCCAGCACCCGGGACAGGCCCTACAATGAGCAGTTCTTC,CASTRDRPYNEQFF
NA,13,TRBV28,TRBJ1-4,many,TGTGCCACCACCCACATCACCAATGAAAAACTGTTTTTT,CATTHITNEKLFF
NA,13,TRBV28,TRBJ2-3,many,TGTGCCAGCAGTTCAAGACAGACAGATACGCAGTATTTT,CASSSRQTDTQYF
TRBD1,14,TRBV2,TRBJ2-2,many,TGTGCCAGCGCAGGACAGGGGCAGATCGGGGAGCTGTTTTTT,CASAGQGQIGELFF
TRBD2,18,TRBV5-1,TRBJ2-5,NA,TGCGCCAGCAGCTTACGGACTAGCGGGAGTTGGGGCCAAGAGACCCAGTACTTC,CASSLRTSGSWGQETQYF
TRBD1,17,TRBV12-3/TRBV12-4,TRBJ2-6,NA,TGTGCCAGCAAAGGGACAGGGGATCTCTCTGGGGCCAACGTCCTGACTTTC,CASKGTGDLSGANVLTF
NA,15,TRBV7-3,TRBJ1-1,few,TGTGCCAGCAGCTTGGGGGGACCTGGGAACACTGAAGCTTTCTTT,CASSLGGPGNTEAFF
NA,15,TRBV4-1,TRBJ1-2,NA,TGCGCCAGCAGCCAAGATTTGGGAGCCCGATATGGCTACACCTTC,CASSQDLGARYGYTF
TRBD1,17,TRBV5-1,TRBJ2-3,NA,TGCGCCAGCAGCTTGGGGACCGGGACAGGGGGCACAGATACGCAGTATTTT,CASSLGTGTGGTDTQYF